This passage covers 20 T cell receptor beta chains from one sample sequenced in a study of cytomegalovirus exposure and HLA in healthy donors. Both 60 Vbeta primers and 13 Jbeta primers went into the PCR. The data were produced by immunoSEQ multiplex PCR, yet TCRdb's version contains in-frame clones alone and is incomplete. Here the sample spans 120,000 to 150,000 clones, 61% being singletons. The sample consisted of PBMCs. All receptors come from a male donor in good health and CMV-seronegative.

The chain employs TRBV6-5 and TRBJ1-6; the D gene is possibly TRBD1 (6 bases). Germline-derived CDR1 and CDR2 are MNHEY and SVGAGI. Between the trimmed V and J ends, which lost 7 bases and 0 bases, there was a span of 10 bases. The length of the CDR3 is 15 residues. CDR3 DNA: TGTGCCAGCAAAATGGACAGCTCCTATAATTCACCCCTCCACTTT. Protein product: CASKMDSSYNSPLHF.

The chain carries TRBV5-8 and TRBJ1-2; possible D gene TRBD1, 5 bases. V was pared by 4 bases and J by 8 bases, with 12 bases between. This CDR3 region has 12 residues. From germline, CDR1 is SGHTS and CDR2 YDEGEE. The CDR3 region is CASSRDSWGYTF. CDR3 nucleotides: TGTGCCAGCAGCCGAGACAGTTGGGGCTACACCTTC.

The chain is built from TRBV5-1 and TRBJ2-3, with D perhaps TRBD1 (5 bases). The CDR3 runs to 14 residues. Per germline, CDR1 SGHRS and CDR2 YFSETQ. Trimming removed 2 bases from V and 5 bases from J, with 12 bases in between. CDR3 in DNA: TGCGCCAGCAGCTTCGGCAGGGCCCAAGATACGCAGTATTTT. Protein: CASSFGRAQDTQYF.

This chain connects TRBV4-1 to TRBJ2-3; the match to TRBD2 covers 9 bases. This CDR3 region has 16 residues. J lost 4 bases, V lost 4 bases, and 9 bases had no gene match. Germline values: CDR1 MGHRA, CDR2 YSYEKL. The CDR3 spells CASSPLGAGGPDTQYF. The CDR3 DNA is TGCGCCAGCAGCCCCCTGGGAGCGGGGGGACCAGATACGCAGTATTTT.

This chain links TRBV2 with TRBJ2-1; D is unresolved. V shed 6 bases and J shed 8 bases, with 11 bases lying between them. CDR3 size: 12 residues. Germline CDR1 and CDR2: SNHLY and FYNNEI. This CDR3 is CASRELTHEQFF. The CDR3 DNA follows: TGTGCCAGCAGGGAACTCACACATGAGCAGTTCTTC. Combining the CDR3 with reference TRBV2 and TRBJ2-1 gives the whole variable domain EPEVTQTPSHQVTQMGQEVILRCVPISNHLYFYWYRQILGQKVEFLVSFYNNEISEKSEIFDDQFSVERPDGSNFTLKIRSTKLEDSAMYFCASRELTHEQFFGPGTRLTVL.

The chain is built from TRBV7-2 and TRBJ1-6; the match to TRBD1 covers 7 bases. The germline CDR1 and CDR2 sequences are SGHTA and FQGNSA. Germline trimming cut 4 bases from V and 0 bases from J; bases unmatched to any gene: 12. This CDR3 spans 19 amino acids. Here the CDR3 reads CASSSRTGGIRSYNSPLHF. The DNA of the CDR3 is TGTGCCAGCAGCTCAAGGACAGGTGGTATCCGCTCCTATAATTCACCCCTCCACTTT.

The chain combines TRBV2 with TRBJ1-2; TRBD1 agrees at 7 bases. Germline V lookup: CDR1 SNHLY, CDR2 FYNNEI. Trimming took 8 bases from V and 8 from J; bases not matched to a gene: 17. The CDR3 contains 15 residues. CDR3 nucleotide sequence: TGTGCCAGCCCCGGGGGGGAGACAGGGAACGGGGGCTACACCTTC. Its protein is CASPGGETGNGGYTF.

The chain combines TRBV9 with TRBJ1-2; tentative D call: TRBD1 (6 bases). Germline CDR1 is SGDLS and CDR2 is YYNGEE. The CDR3 is 14 residues long. V lost 4 bases and J 4 bases, leaving 14 bases between the germline ends. The CDR3 nucleotides read TGTGCCAGCAGCCACAGAGGACAGACCTATGGCTACACCTTC. Translation gives CASSHRGQTYGYTF.

The chain recombines TRBV5-1 with TRBJ1-2; tentatively, D is TRBD1 (6 bases). The germline V gene has CDR1 SGHRS and CDR2 YFSETQ. The CDR3 runs to 13 residues. With 2 bases removed from V and 4 bases from J, the gap between germline ends came to 9 bases. For the CDR3, the DNA is TGCGCCAGCAGCTTAGGGGGTATCTATGGCTACACCTTC. It codes for CASSLGGIYGYTF. The complete variable domain, with remaining parts taken from reference TRBV5-1 and TRBJ1-2, reads KAGVTQTPRYLIKTRGQQVTLSCSPISGHRSVSWYQQTPGQGLQFLFEYFSETQRNKGNFPGRFSGRQFSNSRSEMNVSTLELGDSALYLCASSLGGIYGYTFGSGTRLTVV.

Only a few counts were recorded for this clone. This sequence joins TRBV27 and TRBJ1-2, with D unresolved. V lost 8 bases, J lost 4 bases, and 17 bases lay in between. Per the germline V gene, CDR1 is MNHEY and CDR2 is SMNVEV (reference sequence). The length of the CDR3 is 14 residues. CDR3 loop: CASGGPREGYGYTF. DNA of the CDR3: TGTGCCAGCGGCGGACCGAGGGAGGGCTATGGCTACACCTTC.

This chain connects TRBV9 to TRBJ1-4; perhaps TRBD1 as D (5 bases). CDR3 size: 15 residues. Germline CDR1 is SGDLS and CDR2 is YYNGEE. V was clipped by 0 bases and J by 5 bases, with 11 bases between them. CDR3: CASSVGGDLNEKLFF. DNA for the CDR3: TGTGCCAGCAGCGTAGGGGGGGACCTAAATGAAAAACTGTTTTTT.

The chain is built from TRBV15 and TRBJ2-1, with 8 bases identical to TRBD2. CDR1 is LNHNV and CDR2 is YYDKDF in the germline V gene (reference sequence). The CDR3 spans 15 residues. The trim removed 0 bases at V and 9 bases at J, leaving 7 bases unmatched. The CDR3 loop is CATSREPSGSGEQFF. Written as DNA, the CDR3 is TGTGCCACCAGCAGAGAGCCTAGCGGGTCAGGTGAGCAGTTCTTC.

The V gene is TRBV6-5, the J gene TRBJ1-3, with D maybe TRBD1 (6 bases). The V and J ends lost 0 bases and 3 bases respectively, with 12 bases between them. CDR1 MNHEY and CDR2 SVGAGI come from the germline V gene. The CDR3 spans 16 residues. The CDR3 DNA follows: TGTGCCAGCAGTTACTCGTTCAGGGGCTTTGGAAACACCATATATTTT. Its protein is CASSYSFRGFGNTIYF.

The chain combines TRBV29-1 with TRBJ2-4; 10 bases map to TRBD2. Trimming removed 7 bases from V and 3 bases from J; junction bases left unmatched: 9. This CDR3 is built from 15 residues. Germline V gene data show CDR1 as SQVTM and CDR2 as ANQGSEA. The CDR3 region has the DNA TGCAGCGCAGGACTAGCGGAGGGGAACAAAAACATTCAGTACTTC. Translation gives CSAGLAEGNKNIQYF.

This clone was seen a few times. The chain couples TRBV7-2 to TRBJ1-2; possible D gene TRBD1, 5 bases. This CDR3 comprises 14 residues. V lost 1 base and J 0 bases, leaving 6 bases between the germline ends. Germline V gene lookup returns CDR1 SGHTA and CDR2 FQGNSA. The CDR3 DNA sequence: TGTGCCAGCAGCTTAGTAGGGGCTAACTATGGCTACACCTTC. The encoded protein is CASSLVGANYGYTF.

This chain connects TRBV4-1 to TRBJ2-1; no clear D gene. The CDR3 contains 13 residues. V lost 6 bases to trimming and J lost 4 bases, with 10 bases between them. The germline gives CDR1 MGHRA, CDR2 YSYEKL. The CDR3: CASRPTAYNEQFF. The DNA of the CDR3 is TGCGCCAGCAGGCCAACAGCTTACAATGAGCAGTTCTTC.

V gene TRBV5-6 combines with J gene TRBJ2-1, with a possible D match to TRBD1 (6 bases). Germline V gives CDR1 SGHDT, CDR2 YYEEEE. The ends were cut back, 2 bases at V and 8 bases at J, with 14 bases in the middle. The CDR3 contains 14 residues. The CDR3 protein is CASSFGTTEYEQFF. The CDR3 nucleotides read TGTGCCAGCAGCTTCGGGACAACTGAGTATGAGCAGTTCTTC.

This clone was seen more than once but under ten times. The junction and the germline gene differ at one end; a read error may be behind it. V usage is TRBV7-9 and J usage is TRBJ2-7; TRBD1 matches 10 bases. The CDR3 contains 15 residues. Germline V CDR1 and CDR2: SEHNR, FQNEAQ (reference sequence). CDR3 DNA sequence: TGTTCCAGCAGCAAACGACAGGGGGCGAGGAACGAGCAGTACTTC. Translated, it gives CSSSKRQGARNEQYF. Supplemented by reference TRBV7-9 and TRBJ2-7, the full variable domain reads DTGVSQNPRHKITKRGQNVTFRCDPISEHNRLYWYRQTLGQGPEFLTYFQNEAQLEKSRLLSDRFSAERPKGSFSTLEIQRTEQGDSAMYLCSSSKRQGARNEQYFGPGTRLTVT.

A few counts support this clone. The rearrangement joins TRBV19 to TRBJ2-1; 11 nucleotides line up with TRBD2. Germline lookup yields CDR1 LNHDA and CDR2 SQIVND (reference sequence). V was pared by 10 bases and J by 13 bases, with 12 bases of the junction left unmatched. The CDR3 extends over 13 amino acids. CDR3 nucleotide sequence: TGTGCCACTGGGACTAGCGGAGCCCTTGAACAGTTCTTC. Its translation: CATGTSGALEQFF.

The V gene is TRBV2, the J gene TRBJ2-3, with D possibly being TRBD2 (7 bases). Germline CDR1 reads SNHLY; CDR2 reads FYNNEI. The V and J ends lost 9 bases and 6 bases respectively, with 10 bases between them. CDR3 length equals 11 residues. The chain's CDR3 is CARGRGDTQYF. The CDR3 nucleotides are TGTGCCAGGGGGAGGGGGGATACGCAGTATTTT.